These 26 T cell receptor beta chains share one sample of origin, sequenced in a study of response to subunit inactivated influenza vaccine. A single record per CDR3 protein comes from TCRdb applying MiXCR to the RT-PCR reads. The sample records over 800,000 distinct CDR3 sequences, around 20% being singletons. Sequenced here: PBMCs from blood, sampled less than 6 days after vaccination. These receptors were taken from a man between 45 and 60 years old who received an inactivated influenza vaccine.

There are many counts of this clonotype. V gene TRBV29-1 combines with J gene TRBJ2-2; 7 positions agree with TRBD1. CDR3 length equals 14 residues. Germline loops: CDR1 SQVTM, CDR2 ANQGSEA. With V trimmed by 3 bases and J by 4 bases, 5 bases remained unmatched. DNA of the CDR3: TGCAGCGTTGATCGGACAGGTGGCACCGGGGAGCTGTTTTTT. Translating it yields CSVDRTGGTGELFF.

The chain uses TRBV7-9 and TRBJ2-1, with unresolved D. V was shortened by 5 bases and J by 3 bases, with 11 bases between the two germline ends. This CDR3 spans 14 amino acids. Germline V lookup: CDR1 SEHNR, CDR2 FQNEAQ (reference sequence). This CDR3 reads CASSPRLLYNEQFF. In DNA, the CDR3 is TGTGCCAGCAGCCCCCGGCTTCTCTACAATGAGCAGTTCTTC.

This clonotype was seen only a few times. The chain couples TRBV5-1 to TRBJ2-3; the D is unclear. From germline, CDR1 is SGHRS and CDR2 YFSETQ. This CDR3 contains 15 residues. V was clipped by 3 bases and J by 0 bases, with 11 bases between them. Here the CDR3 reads CASSSLTTSTDTQYF. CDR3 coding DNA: TGCGCCAGCAGCTCGCTTACAACTAGCACAGATACGCAGTATTTT.

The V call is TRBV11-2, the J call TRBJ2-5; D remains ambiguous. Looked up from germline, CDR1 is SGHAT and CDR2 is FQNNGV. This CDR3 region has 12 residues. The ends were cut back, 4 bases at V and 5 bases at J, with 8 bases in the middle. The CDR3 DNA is TGTGCCAGCAGCTCATCGACTGAGACCCAGTACTTC. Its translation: CASSSSTETQYF.

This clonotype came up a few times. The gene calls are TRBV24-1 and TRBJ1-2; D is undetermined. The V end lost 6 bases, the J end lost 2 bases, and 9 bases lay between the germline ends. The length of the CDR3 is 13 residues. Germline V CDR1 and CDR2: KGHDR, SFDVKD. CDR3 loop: CATSLDSNYGYTF. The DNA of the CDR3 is TGTGCCACCAGTCTTGATTCCAACTATGGCTACACCTTC.

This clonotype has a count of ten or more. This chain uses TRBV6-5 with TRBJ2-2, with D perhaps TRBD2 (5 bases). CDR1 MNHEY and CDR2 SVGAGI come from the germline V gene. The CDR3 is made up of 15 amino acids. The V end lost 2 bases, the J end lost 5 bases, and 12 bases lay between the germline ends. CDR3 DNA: TGTGCCAGCAGTTACGTTCTGGGAGAAACCGGGGAGCTGTTTTTT. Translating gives CASSYVLGETGELFF.

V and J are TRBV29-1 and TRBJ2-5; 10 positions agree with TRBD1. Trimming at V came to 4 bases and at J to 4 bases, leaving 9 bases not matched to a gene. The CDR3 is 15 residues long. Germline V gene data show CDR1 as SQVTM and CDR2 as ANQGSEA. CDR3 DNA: TGCAGCGTTGCATTCGACAGGGGGCTTTTAGAGACCCAGTACTTC. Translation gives CSVAFDRGLLETQYF.

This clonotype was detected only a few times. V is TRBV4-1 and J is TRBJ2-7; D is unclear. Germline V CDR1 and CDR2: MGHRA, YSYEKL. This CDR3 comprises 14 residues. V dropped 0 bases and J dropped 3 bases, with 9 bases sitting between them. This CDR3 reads CASSQDLYSYEQYF. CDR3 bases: TGCGCCAGCAGCCAAGATTTGTACAGCTACGAGCAGTACTTC.

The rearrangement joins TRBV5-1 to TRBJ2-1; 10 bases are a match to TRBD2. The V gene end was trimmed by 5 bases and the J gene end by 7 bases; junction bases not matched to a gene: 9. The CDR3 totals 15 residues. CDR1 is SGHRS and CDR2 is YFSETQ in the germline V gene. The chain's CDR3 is CASSRLAGVENEQFF. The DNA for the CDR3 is TGCGCCAGCAGTCGACTAGCGGGTGTGGAGAATGAGCAGTTCTTC.

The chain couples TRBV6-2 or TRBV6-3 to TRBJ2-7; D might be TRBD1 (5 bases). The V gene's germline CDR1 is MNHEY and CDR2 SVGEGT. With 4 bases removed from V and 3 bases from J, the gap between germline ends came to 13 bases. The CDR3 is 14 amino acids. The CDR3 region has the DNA TGTGCCAGCAGTTCTATAAGGACAAGCTACGAGCAGTACTTC. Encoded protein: CASSSIRTSYEQYF.

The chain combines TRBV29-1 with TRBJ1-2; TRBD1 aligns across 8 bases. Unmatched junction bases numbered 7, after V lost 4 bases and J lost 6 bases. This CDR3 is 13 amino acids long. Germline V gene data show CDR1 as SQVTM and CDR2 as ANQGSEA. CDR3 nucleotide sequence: TGCAGCGTTGTGACCGGGACAGGAAATGGCTACACCTTC. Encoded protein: CSVVTGTGNGYTF.

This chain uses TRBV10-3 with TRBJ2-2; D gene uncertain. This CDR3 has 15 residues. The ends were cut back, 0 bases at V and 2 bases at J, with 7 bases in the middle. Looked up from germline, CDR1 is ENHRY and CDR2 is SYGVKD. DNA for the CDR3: TGTGCCATCAGTGAGTCGGCCGCAAACACCGGGGAGCTGTTTTTT. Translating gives CAISESAANTGELFF.

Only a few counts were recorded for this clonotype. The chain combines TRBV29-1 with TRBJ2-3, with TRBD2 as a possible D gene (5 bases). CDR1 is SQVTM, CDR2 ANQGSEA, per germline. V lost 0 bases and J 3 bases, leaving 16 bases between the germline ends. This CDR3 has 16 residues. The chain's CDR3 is CSVEELEVSNTDTQYF. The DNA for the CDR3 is TGCAGCGTTGAAGAGTTGGAGGTCTCCAATACAGATACGCAGTATTTT.

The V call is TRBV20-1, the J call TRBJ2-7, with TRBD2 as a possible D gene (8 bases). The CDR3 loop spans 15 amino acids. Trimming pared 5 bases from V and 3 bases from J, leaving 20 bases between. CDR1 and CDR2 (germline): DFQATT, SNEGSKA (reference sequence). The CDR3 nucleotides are TGCAGTGCTCCACTCTTTAGCGGGACAGACTACGAGCAGTACTTC. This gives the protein CSAPLFSGTDYEQYF.

The CDR3 sequence: CASSPRLARDNEQFF. The CDR3 DNA reads as TGTGCCAGCAGCCCACGACTAGCGCGGGACAATGAGCAGTTCTTC. V and J are TRBV9 and TRBJ2-1; 8 bases are shared with TRBD2. The V gene end was trimmed by 4 bases and the J gene end by 5 bases; junction bases not matched to a gene: 8. The CDR3 has 15 residues. CDR1 SGDLS and CDR2 YYNGEE come from the germline V gene.

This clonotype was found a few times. CDR3 bases: TGTGCCAGCAGTATAGAGCGGGGCCCTACCTACGAGCAGTACTTC. Its protein product is CASSIERGPTYEQYF. The V call is TRBV12-3 or TRBV12-4, the J call TRBJ2-7, with 7 bases aligning to TRBD2. After removal of 5 bases from V and 2 bases from J, the junction contained 9 bases not matched to a gene. The CDR3 is 15 residues long.

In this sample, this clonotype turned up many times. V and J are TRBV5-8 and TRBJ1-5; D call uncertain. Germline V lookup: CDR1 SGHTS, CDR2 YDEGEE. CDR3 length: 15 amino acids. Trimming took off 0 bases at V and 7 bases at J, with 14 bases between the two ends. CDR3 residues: CASSLANHPRQPQHF. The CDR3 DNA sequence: TGTGCCAGCAGCTTGGCGAATCACCCAAGGCAGCCCCAGCATTTT.

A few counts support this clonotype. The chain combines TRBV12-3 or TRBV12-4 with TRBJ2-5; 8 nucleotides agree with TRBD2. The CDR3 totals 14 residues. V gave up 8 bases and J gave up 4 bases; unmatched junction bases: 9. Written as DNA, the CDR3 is TGTGCCAGCCGCTACGGGGGGGCTGGAGAGACCCAGTACTTC. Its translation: CASRYGGAGETQYF.

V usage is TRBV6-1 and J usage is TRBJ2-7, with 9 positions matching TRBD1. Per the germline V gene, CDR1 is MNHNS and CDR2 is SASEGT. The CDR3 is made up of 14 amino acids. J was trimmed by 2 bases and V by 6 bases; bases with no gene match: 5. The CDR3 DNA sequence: TGTGCCAGCAGACCGGGACAGGGTCCCTACGAGCAGTACTTC. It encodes CASRPGQGPYEQYF.

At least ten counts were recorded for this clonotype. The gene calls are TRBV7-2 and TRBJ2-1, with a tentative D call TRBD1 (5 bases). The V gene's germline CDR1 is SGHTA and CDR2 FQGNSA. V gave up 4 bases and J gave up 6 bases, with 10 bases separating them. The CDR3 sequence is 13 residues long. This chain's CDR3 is CASSSRAGNEQFF. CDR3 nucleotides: TGTGCCAGCAGCTCCAGGGCAGGCAATGAGCAGTTCTTC.

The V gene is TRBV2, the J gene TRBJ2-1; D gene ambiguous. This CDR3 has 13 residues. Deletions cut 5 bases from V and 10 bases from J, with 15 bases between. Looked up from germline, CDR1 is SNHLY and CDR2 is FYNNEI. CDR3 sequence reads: CASSYNERREQFF. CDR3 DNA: TGTGCCAGCAGTTACAATGAGAGGCGAGAGCAGTTCTTC.

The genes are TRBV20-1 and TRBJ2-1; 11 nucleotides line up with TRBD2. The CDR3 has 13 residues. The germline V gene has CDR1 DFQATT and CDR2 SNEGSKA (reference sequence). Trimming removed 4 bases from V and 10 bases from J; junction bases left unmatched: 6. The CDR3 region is CSATKLAGGEQFF. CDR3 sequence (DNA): TGCAGTGCTACCAAGTTAGCGGGAGGGGAGCAGTTCTTC.

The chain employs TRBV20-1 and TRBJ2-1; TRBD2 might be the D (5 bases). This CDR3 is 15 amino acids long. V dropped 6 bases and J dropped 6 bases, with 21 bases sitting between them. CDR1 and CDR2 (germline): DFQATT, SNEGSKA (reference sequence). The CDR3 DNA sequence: TGCAGTGCCTCCTTGAGGGCGGGCTACTCCAATGAGCAGTTCTTC. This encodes CSASLRAGYSNEQFF.

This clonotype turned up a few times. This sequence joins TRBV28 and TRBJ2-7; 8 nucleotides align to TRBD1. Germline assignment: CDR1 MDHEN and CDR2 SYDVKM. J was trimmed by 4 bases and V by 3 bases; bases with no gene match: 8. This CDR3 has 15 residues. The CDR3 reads CASSLRPGGTYEQYF. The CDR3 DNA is TGTGCCAGCAGTTTGAGGCCAGGGGGCACGTACGAGCAGTACTTC.

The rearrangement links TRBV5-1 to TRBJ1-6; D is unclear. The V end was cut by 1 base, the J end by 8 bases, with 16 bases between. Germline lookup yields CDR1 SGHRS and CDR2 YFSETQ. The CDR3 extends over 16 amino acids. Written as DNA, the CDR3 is TGCGCCAGCAGCTTGTCCTCGCCCCCCATCTATTCACCCCTCCACTTT. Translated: CASSLSSPPIYSPLHF.

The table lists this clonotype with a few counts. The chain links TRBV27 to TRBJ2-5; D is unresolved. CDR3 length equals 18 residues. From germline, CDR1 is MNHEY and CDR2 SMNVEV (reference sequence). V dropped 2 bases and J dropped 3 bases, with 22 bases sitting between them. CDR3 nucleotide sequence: TGTGCCAGCAGTTTACGCCGTTTAGATAAAGACCGGAAAGAGACCCAGTACTTC. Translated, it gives CASSLRRLDKDRKETQYF.